This TCR beta chain was sequenced during a study of blood T cell repertoires in COVID-19. Study in general: The analysed material was cDNA or gDNA that came from T cells, B-cell-depleted T cells, or PBMCs.

Germline trimming cut 7 bases from V and 5 bases from J; bases unmatched to any gene: 7. In germline, CDR1 is SQVTM, CDR2 ANQGSEA. The CDR3 runs 13 residues. Original processing notes: Researchers report that nucleated cell counts were estimated from reference gene primer amplification. TCRdb keeps only in-frame clones here, not all; method: immunoSEQ multiplex PCR. V, J and clone size are taken as reported in that table, and D and trimming were inferred from the DNA itself. The data hold fewer than 700,000 clones, with 85% to 90% observed a single time. The chain couples TRBV29-1 to TRBJ2-5; 10 positions match TRBD1. Source material: peripheral blood. This TCR was recovered from a woman in her fifties or sixties with COVID-19, enrolled during active disease. CDR3 region: CSGRGQGRETQYF. The CDR3 DNA reads TGCAGCGGCCGGGGACAGGGGAGGGAGACCCAGTACTTC. The full variable domain, rest sourced from reference TRBV29-1 and TRBJ2-5, is SAVISQKPSRDICQRGTSLTIQCQVDSQVTMMFWYRQQPGQSLTLIATANQGSEATYESGFVIDKFPISRPNLTFSTLTVSNMSPEDSSIYLCSGRGQGRETQYFGPGTRLLVL.